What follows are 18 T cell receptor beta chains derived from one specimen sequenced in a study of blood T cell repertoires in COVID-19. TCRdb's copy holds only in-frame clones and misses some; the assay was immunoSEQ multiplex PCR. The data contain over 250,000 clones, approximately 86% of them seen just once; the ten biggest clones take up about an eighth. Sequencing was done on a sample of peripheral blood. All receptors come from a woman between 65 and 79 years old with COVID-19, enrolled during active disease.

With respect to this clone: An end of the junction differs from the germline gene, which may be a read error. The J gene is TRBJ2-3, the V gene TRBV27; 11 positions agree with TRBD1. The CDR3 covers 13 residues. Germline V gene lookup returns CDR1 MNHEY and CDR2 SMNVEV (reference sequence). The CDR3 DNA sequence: TGTGCCAGCCGAGGACAGGGGGCAGAAACGCAGTATTTT. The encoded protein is CASRGQGAETQYF.

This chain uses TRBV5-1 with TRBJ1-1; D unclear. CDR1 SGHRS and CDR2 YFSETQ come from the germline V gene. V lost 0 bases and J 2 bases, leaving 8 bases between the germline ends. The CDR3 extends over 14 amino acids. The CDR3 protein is CASSLASVNTEAFF. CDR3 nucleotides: TGCGCCAGCAGCTTGGCGTCGGTAAACACTGAAGCTTTCTTT.

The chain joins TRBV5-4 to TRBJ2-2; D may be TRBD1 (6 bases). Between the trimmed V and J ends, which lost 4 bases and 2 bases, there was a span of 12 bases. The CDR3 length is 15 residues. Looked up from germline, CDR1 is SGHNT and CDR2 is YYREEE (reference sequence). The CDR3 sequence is CASSTAGVNTGELFF. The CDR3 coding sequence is TGTGCCAGCAGCACGGCAGGGGTAAACACCGGGGAGCTGTTTTTT.

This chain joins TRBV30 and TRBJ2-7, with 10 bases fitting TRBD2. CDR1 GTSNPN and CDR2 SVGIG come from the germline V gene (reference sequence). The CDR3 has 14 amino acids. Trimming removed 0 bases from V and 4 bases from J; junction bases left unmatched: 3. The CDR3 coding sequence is TGTGCCTGGAGTGTGGCTAGCGGGGGTTACGAGCAGTACTTC. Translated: CAWSVASGGYEQYF.

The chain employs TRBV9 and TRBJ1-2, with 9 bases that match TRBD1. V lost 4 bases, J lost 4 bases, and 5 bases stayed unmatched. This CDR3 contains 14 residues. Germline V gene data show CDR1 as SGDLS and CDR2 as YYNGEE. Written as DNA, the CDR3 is TGTGCCAGCAGCAACAGGGGGCTCAGCTATGGCTACACCTTC. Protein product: CASSNRGLSYGYTF.

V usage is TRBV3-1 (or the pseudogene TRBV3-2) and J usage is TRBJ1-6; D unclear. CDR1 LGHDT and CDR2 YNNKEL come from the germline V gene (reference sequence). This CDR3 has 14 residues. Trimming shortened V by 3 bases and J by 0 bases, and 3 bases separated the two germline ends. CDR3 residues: CASSQSSYNSPLHF. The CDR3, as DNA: TGTGCCAGCAGCCAGAGCTCCTATAATTCACCCCTCCACTTT.

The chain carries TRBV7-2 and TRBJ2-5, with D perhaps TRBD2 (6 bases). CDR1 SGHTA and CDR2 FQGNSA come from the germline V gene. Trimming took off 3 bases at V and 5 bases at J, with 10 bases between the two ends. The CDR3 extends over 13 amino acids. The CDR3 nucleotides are TGTGCCAGCAGCTTTCGACTAGTGGAGACCCAGTACTTC. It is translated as CASSFRLVETQYF. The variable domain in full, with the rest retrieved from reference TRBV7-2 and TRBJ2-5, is GAGVSQSPSNKVTEKGKDVELRCDPISGHTALYWYRQSLGQGLEFLIYFQGNSAPDKSGLPSDRFSAERTGGSVSTLTIQRTQQEDSAVYLCASSFRLVETQYFGPGTRLLVL.

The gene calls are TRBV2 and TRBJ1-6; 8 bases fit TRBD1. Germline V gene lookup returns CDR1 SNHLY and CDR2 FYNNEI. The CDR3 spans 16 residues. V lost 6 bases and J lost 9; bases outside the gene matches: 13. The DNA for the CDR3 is TGTGCCAGCAGGGACTTGGACAGGGTCGGTAGTTCACCCCTCCACTTT. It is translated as CASRDLDRVGSSPLHF.

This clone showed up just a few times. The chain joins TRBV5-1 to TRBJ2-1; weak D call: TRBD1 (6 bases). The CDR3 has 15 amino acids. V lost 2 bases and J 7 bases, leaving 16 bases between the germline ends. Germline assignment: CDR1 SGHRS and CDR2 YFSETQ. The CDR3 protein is CASSLGRQGKNEQFF. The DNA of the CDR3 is TGCGCCAGCAGCTTAGGTCGGCAGGGGAAAAATGAGCAGTTCTTC.

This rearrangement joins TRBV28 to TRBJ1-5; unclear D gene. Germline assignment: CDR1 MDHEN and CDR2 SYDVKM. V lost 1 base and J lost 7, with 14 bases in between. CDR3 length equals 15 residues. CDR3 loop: CASSLYEEGEQPQHF. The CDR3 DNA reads TGTGCCAGCAGTTTATACGAGGAGGGAGAACAGCCCCAGCATTTT.

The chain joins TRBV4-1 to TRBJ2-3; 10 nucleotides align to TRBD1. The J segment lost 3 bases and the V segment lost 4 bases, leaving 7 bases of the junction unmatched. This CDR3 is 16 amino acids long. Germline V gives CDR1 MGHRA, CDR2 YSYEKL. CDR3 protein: CASSRRTGGITDTQYF. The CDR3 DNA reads TGCGCCAGCAGCCGACGGACAGGGGGTATTACAGATACGCAGTATTTT.

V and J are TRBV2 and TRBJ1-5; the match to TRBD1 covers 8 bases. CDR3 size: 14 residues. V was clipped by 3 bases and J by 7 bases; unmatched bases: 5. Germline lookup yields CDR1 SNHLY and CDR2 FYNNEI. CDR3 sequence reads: CASSDRGREQPQHF. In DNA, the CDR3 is TGTGCCAGCAGTGACAGGGGGCGCGAGCAGCCCCAGCATTTT.

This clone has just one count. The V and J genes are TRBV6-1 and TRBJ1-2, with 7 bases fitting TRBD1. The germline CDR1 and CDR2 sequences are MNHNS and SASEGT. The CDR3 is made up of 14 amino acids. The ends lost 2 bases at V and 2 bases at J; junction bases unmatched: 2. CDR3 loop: CASSERQGNYGYTF. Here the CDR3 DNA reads TGTGCCAGCAGTGAAAGACAGGGCAACTATGGCTACACCTTC.

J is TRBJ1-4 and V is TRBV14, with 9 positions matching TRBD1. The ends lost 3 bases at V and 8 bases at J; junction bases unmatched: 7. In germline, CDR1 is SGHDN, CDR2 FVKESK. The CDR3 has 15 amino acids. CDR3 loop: CASSQRDRVEEKLFF. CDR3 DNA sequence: TGTGCCAGCAGCCAGCGGGACAGGGTAGAGGAAAAACTGTTTTTT.

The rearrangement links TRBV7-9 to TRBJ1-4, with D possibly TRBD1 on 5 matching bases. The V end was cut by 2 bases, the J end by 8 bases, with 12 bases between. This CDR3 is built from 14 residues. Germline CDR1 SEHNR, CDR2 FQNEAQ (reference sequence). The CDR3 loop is CASSLSRAMEKLFF. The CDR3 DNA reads TGTGCCAGCAGCTTAAGCAGGGCAATGGAAAAACTGTTTTTT.

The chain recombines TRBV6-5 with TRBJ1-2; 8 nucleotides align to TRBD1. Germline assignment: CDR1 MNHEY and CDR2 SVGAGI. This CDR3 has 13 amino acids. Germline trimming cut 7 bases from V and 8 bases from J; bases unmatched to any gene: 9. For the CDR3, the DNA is TGTGCCAGCACTTCCACAGGGGGGGAGGGCTACACCTTC. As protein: CASTSTGGEGYTF.

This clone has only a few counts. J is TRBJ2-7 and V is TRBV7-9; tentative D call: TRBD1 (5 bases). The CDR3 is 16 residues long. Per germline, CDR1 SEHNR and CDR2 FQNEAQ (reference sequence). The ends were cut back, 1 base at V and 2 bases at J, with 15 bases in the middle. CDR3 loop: CASSLDKGIGPYEQYF. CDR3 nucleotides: TGTGCCAGCAGCTTAGACAAGGGGATAGGGCCCTACGAGCAGTACTTC.

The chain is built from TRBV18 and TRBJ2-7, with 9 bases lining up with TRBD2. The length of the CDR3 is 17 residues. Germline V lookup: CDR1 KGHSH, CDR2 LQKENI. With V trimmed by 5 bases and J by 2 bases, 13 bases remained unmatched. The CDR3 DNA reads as TGTGCCAGCTCATCCTCTCAAATAGCGGGGGTTACCTACGAGCAGTACTTC. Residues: CASSSSQIAGVTYEQYF.